The 24 T cell receptor beta chains in this list originate from one sample, sequenced in a study of blood T cell repertoires in COVID-19. Method: immunoSEQ multiplex PCR; TCRdb's copy keeps in-frame clones and lacks some. The sample records some 150,000 clones, approximately 85% being singletons. The sequenced sample consisted of peripheral blood. The receptor set was obtained from an older woman with COVID-19, enrolled during active disease.

CDR3 nucleotide sequence: TGCGCCAGCAGCTTGGAAGGGGGTGAAGCTTTCTTT. Translation gives CASSLEGGEAFF. This chain links TRBV5-1 with TRBJ1-1; a possible D gene is TRBD1 (6 bases). From germline, CDR1 is SGHRS and CDR2 YFSETQ. The CDR3 has 12 amino acids. Trimming removed 0 bases from V and 7 bases from J, with 7 bases in between.

This chain uses TRBV3-1 (or the pseudogene TRBV3-2) with TRBJ1-2; the D gene is possibly TRBD1 (5 bases). The CDR3 extends over 14 amino acids. Germline V gives CDR1 LGHDT, CDR2 YNNKEL (reference sequence). Trimming left V 3 bases short and J 6 bases short, with 14 bases between. The CDR3 sequence is CASSQAGAPHGYTF. Here the CDR3 DNA reads TGTGCCAGCAGCCAGGCTGGGGCGCCCCATGGCTACACCTTC.

This chain connects TRBV12-5 to TRBJ2-7; D unresolved. CDR3 size: 12 residues. Germline V lookup: CDR1 LGHNT, CDR2 FRNRAP. Trimming pared 0 bases from V and 6 bases from J, leaving 6 bases between. For the CDR3, the DNA is TGTGCTAGTGGTTTGGTACGAGTCGAGCAGTACTTC. Protein product: CASGLVRVEQYF.

This rearrangement joins TRBV6-5 to TRBJ1-2, with 9 bases fitting TRBD1. The CDR3 totals 15 residues. Germline-derived CDR1 and CDR2 are MNHEY and SVGAGI. The V segment lost 4 bases and the J segment 6 bases; nucleotides outside the gene matches: 9. The CDR3 coding sequence is TGTGCCAGCAGTTTTACAGGGGGCTTAACAAATGGCTACACCTTC. Protein: CASSFTGGLTNGYTF.

CDR3 protein: CASSMRNEQFF. CDR3 DNA sequence: TGTGCCAGTAGTATGCGTAATGAGCAGTTCTTC. The chain joins TRBV19 to TRBJ2-1; no definite D call. The CDR3 consists of 11 residues. Trimming pared 3 bases from V and 7 bases from J, leaving 4 bases between. Germline V CDR1 and CDR2: LNHDA, SQIVND (reference sequence). Based on the CDR3 plus reference TRBV19 and TRBJ2-1, the full variable domain is DGGITQSPKYLFRKEGQNVTLSCEQNLNHDAMYWYRQDPGQGLRLIYYSQIVNDFQKGDIAEGYSVSREKKESFPLTVTSAQKNPTAFYLCASSMRNEQFFGPGTRLTVL.

The chain uses TRBV5-1 and TRBJ2-7, with 8 bases fitting TRBD1. The junction had 8 bases not matched to a gene; V was cut back by 3 bases and J by 3 bases. The germline V gene encodes CDR1 SGHRS and CDR2 YFSETQ. The CDR3 sequence is 15 residues long. The CDR3 DNA is TGCGCCAGCAGCTCCCACGCAGGGGGCGACTACGAGCAGTACTTC. It translates to CASSSHAGGDYEQYF. Full variable domain (remainder filled in from reference TRBV5-1 and TRBJ2-7): KAGVTQTPRYLIKTRGQQVTLSCSPISGHRSVSWYQQTPGQGLQFLFEYFSETQRNKGNFPGRFSGRQFSNSRSEMNVSTLELGDSALYLCASSSHAGGDYEQYFGPGTRLTVT.

The chain couples TRBV5-1 to TRBJ1-2; D is undetermined. The CDR3 has 14 residues. CDR1 SGHRS and CDR2 YFSETQ come from the germline V gene. The V end lost 6 bases, the J end lost 7 bases, and 19 bases lay between the germline ends. The CDR3, as DNA: TGCGCCAGCACCGACCACGGGATGACGGGTGGCTACACCTTC. This sequence encodes CASTDHGMTGGYTF.

V and J are TRBV7-2 and TRBJ1-2, with TRBD1 as a possible D gene (5 bases). This CDR3 is built from 15 residues. The germline V and J ends were trimmed by 1 base and 7 bases, with 16 bases remaining between them. Germline CDR1 is SGHTA and CDR2 is FQGNSA. The chain's CDR3 is CASSLDTGSSGGYTF. CDR3 DNA: TGTGCCAGCAGCTTAGATACAGGCTCTTCTGGTGGCTACACCTTC.

CDR3 in amino acids: CAIGAGNTIYF. CDR3 nucleotides: TGTGCCATCGGGGCTGGAAACACCATATATTTT. The genes are TRBV6-5 and TRBJ1-3; unclear D gene. Germline CDR1 reads MNHEY; CDR2 reads SVGAGI. This CDR3 spans 11 amino acids. V shed 10 bases and J shed 2 bases, with 6 bases lying between them.

V is TRBV6-6 and J is TRBJ1-5; D remains ambiguous. Per the germline V gene, CDR1 is MNHNY and CDR2 is SVGAGI (reference sequence). CDR3 length: 13 residues. V was trimmed by 7 bases and J by 2 bases, leaving 9 bases between them. For the CDR3, the DNA is TGTGCCAGCACTTGGGGAGGCAATCAGCCCCAGCATTTT. As protein: CASTWGGNQPQHF.

This chain links TRBV18 with TRBJ1-2; D is uncertain. Deletions cut 4 bases from V and 8 bases from J, with 8 bases between. There are 11 residues in the CDR3. Germline values: CDR1 KGHSH, CDR2 LQKENI. CDR3 DNA: TGTGCCAGCTCACGGAGTAGGGGCTACACCTTC. This sequence encodes CASSRSRGYTF.

The J gene is TRBJ1-1, the V gene TRBV18, with D unresolved. V lost 2 bases to trimming and J lost 5 bases, with 15 bases between them. The CDR3 covers 15 residues. The germline V gene encodes CDR1 KGHSH and CDR2 LQKENI. The CDR3 protein is CASSPLNSGGTEAFF. CDR3 bases: TGTGCCAGCTCACCATTGAATAGTGGAGGGACTGAAGCTTTCTTT.

The V call is TRBV5-1, the J call TRBJ2-5; D gene ambiguous. CDR3 length: 15 residues. The germline V gene has CDR1 SGHRS and CDR2 YFSETQ. Trimming stripped 0 bases from V and 5 bases from J, with 14 bases between. The CDR3, as DNA: TGCGCCAGCAGCTTGGTCTCAGCGAAGGAGGAGACCCAGTACTTC. This translates into CASSLVSAKEETQYF.

The V and J genes are TRBV29-1 and TRBJ2-4; perhaps TRBD2 as D (5 bases). The ends were cut back, 5 bases at V and 9 bases at J, with 14 bases in the middle. The CDR3 consists of 12 residues. Germline V gene data show CDR1 as SQVTM and CDR2 as ANQGSEA. CDR3 in DNA: TGCAGCGTTACACCCTTCGGAGGCATTCAGTACTTC. It is translated as CSVTPFGGIQYF.

J is TRBJ2-1 and V is TRBV5-5; maybe TRBD1 (7 bases). The germline gives CDR1 SGHKS, CDR2 YYEKEE (reference sequence). V lost 3 bases and J 4 bases, leaving 14 bases between the germline ends. This CDR3 is built from 15 residues. The CDR3 spells CASSWGGTDYNEQFF. The DNA of the CDR3 is TGTGCCAGCAGCTGGGGCGGGACAGATTACAATGAGCAGTTCTTC.

The J gene is TRBJ2-5, the V gene TRBV11-2; 8 positions match TRBD2. Trimming removed 4 bases from V and 5 bases from J; junction bases left unmatched: 9. This CDR3 has 15 residues. Per the germline V gene, CDR1 is SGHAT and CDR2 is FQNNGV. The CDR3 loop reads CASSWRPGGPETQYF. In DNA, the CDR3 is TGTGCCAGCAGCTGGCGGCCGGGGGGGCCGGAGACCCAGTACTTC.

The chain uses TRBV10-3 and TRBJ2-5; 7 positions agree with TRBD1. The length of the CDR3 is 17 residues. The germline gives CDR1 ENHRY, CDR2 SYGVKD. The V and J ends lost 6 bases and 2 bases, in that order; junction bases with no gene match: 15. The CDR3 reads CAIRAKTGQGRQETQYF. The CDR3 nucleotides are TGTGCCATCAGGGCTAAGACAGGGCAAGGGCGACAAGAGACCCAGTACTTC.

The chain couples TRBV6-1 to TRBJ1-2; D gene ambiguous. Trimming removed 3 bases at V and 0 bases at J, with 11 bases between. The CDR3 length is 15 residues. Per germline, CDR1 MNHNS and CDR2 SASEGT. CDR3 DNA: TGTGCCAGCAGTGAGATAGTGGAGTCTAACTATGGCTACACCTTC. Residues: CASSEIVESNYGYTF.

The rearrangement uses TRBV4-3 and TRBJ1-3; D may be TRBD1 (6 bases). The CDR3 contains 16 residues. The V gene's germline CDR1 is LGHNA and CDR2 YSLEER. V was shortened by 0 bases and J by 1 base, with 10 bases between the two germline ends. DNA of the CDR3: TGCGCCAGCAGCCAAGAAAGGGGGATTTCTGGAAACACCATATATTTT. Protein product: CASSQERGISGNTIYF.

A note on this clone: Within the sample, other DNA sequences also encode this same CDR3. V is TRBV12-3 or TRBV12-4 and J is TRBJ1-2; possibly TRBD1 for D (5 bases). Trimming left V 1 base short and J 5 bases short, with 8 bases between. The CDR3 spans 13 residues. The CDR3, as DNA: TGTGCCAGCAGTTTAGGTCAGGGTTATGGCTACACCTTC. Translation gives CASSLGQGYGYTF.

This clone was counted a single time. The chain combines TRBV6-5 with TRBJ2-5; TRBD2 matches at 14 bases. The V gene end was trimmed by 2 bases and the J gene end by 3 bases; junction bases not matched to a gene: 2. This CDR3 contains 16 residues. Per the germline V gene, CDR1 is MNHEY and CDR2 is SVGAGI. The CDR3: CASSYTGLAGEETQYF. The DNA of the CDR3 is TGTGCCAGCAGTTACACGGGACTAGCGGGGGAAGAGACCCAGTACTTC.

The V and J genes are TRBV2 and TRBJ2-7; D perhaps matches TRBD2 (6 bases). The ends were cut back, 6 bases at V and 7 bases at J, with 10 bases in the middle. Germline values: CDR1 SNHLY, CDR2 FYNNEI. The CDR3 runs to 11 residues. The CDR3 sequence: CASSGGGEQYF. The CDR3 nucleotides are TGTGCCAGCAGCGGCGGAGGGGAGCAGTACTTC.

This chain links TRBV7-2 with TRBJ2-3, with D unresolved. The CDR3 has 14 residues. In germline, CDR1 is SGHTA, CDR2 FQGNSA. Deletions cut 5 bases from V and 2 bases from J, with 11 bases between. In DNA form, the CDR3 reads TGTGCCAGCAGCCACGACACCATCACAGATACGCAGTATTTT. Protein product: CASSHDTITDTQYF.

The gene calls are TRBV7-9 and TRBJ2-4, with 7 nucleotides matching TRBD1. Germline-derived CDR1 and CDR2 are SEHNR and FQNEAQ (reference sequence). Trimming at V came to 5 bases and at J to 7 bases, leaving 11 bases not matched to a gene. CDR3 size: 15 residues. This CDR3 reads CASSETGTPGNIQYF. The DNA of the CDR3 is TGTGCCAGCAGCGAGACAGGGACACCGGGGAACATTCAGTACTTC.